What follows is one T cell receptor beta chain and its context. This entry comes from a study of blood T cell repertoires in COVID-19. Sequenced by immunoSEQ multiplex PCR; TCRdb stores in-frame clones only, minus some. Of about 280,000 clones in the sample, approximately 82% were seen once. Germline V gene lookup returns CDR1 LGHDT and CDR2 YNNKEL (reference sequence). The V and J ends lost 0 bases and 4 bases respectively, with 13 bases between them. This CDR3 has 15 residues. Within 2 weeks of study entry, exposed participants had contacted a PCR-confirmed or clinician-diagnosed COVID-19 case. The rearrangement uses TRBV3-1 (or the pseudogene TRBV3-2) and TRBJ2-7, with a weak D call TRBD1 (5 bases). The TCR originated in a man aged 40-49 years who had been exposed to COVID-19. Material for sequencing was PBMCs or T cells enriched from blood (not recorded which). This CDR3 reads CASSQDSLGVYEQYF. The CDR3 DNA reads as TGTGCCAGCAGCCAAGACTCTCTAGGGGTTTACGAGCAGTACTTC.